The 30 T cell receptor beta chains below all came from one sample that was sequenced in a study of response to subunit inactivated influenza vaccine. TCRdb recomputed calls from the RT-PCR reads with MiXCR, one row per CDR3 protein. The profile shows 490,000 or so distinct CDR3 sequences, 6.5% to 8% of them singletons. Sequencing used PBMCs from blood, obtained roughly 24 months after vaccination. Receptors originate from a man between 50 and 69 years old who received an inactivated influenza vaccine.

This clonotype was recorded many times. The chain links TRBV4-3 to TRBJ1-4; D possibly corresponds to TRBD1 (5 bases). This CDR3 is built from 17 residues. Trimming removed 3 bases from V and 4 bases from J, with 18 bases in between. Looked up from germline, CDR1 is LGHNA and CDR2 is YSLEER. CDR3 coding DNA: TGCGCCAGCAGCCAGGGAGACAGCTCCCTGATTAATGAAAAACTGTTTTTT. Protein sequence: CASSQGDSSLINEKLFF.

This clonotype was found many times. The chain carries TRBV7-8 and TRBJ1-2; TRBD1 might be the D (6 bases). V lost 5 bases, J lost 4 bases, and 14 bases lay in between. The CDR3 is 14 amino acids. CDR1 and CDR2 from the germline V gene are SGHVS and FQNEAQ. CDR3 in amino acids: CASSKTGQLYGYTF. The CDR3 nucleotides are TGTGCCAGCAGCAAAACCGGACAGCTCTATGGCTACACCTTC.

V and J are TRBV5-1 and TRBJ1-2, with TRBD1 identical over 10 bases. CDR1 and CDR2 from the germline V gene are SGHRS and YFSETQ. The CDR3 extends over 15 amino acids. Germline trimming cut 4 bases from V and 2 bases from J; bases unmatched to any gene: 5. The CDR3, as DNA: TGCGCCAGCAGCCTTGGACAGGGGGAGAACTATGGCTACACCTTC. Its translation: CASSLGQGENYGYTF.

The table lists this clonotype with a few counts. The V and J genes are TRBV9 and TRBJ2-1; 7 bases align to TRBD2. V lost 0 bases to trimming and J lost 9 bases; unmatched junction nucleotides: 3. The CDR3 contains 13 residues. Germline V gene lookup returns CDR1 SGDLS and CDR2 YYNGEE. The CDR3 region is CASSVASGPEQFF. CDR3 DNA: TGTGCCAGCAGCGTAGCTAGCGGTCCTGAGCAGTTCTTC.

This clonotype was observed many times. The chain uses TRBV12-3 or TRBV12-4 and TRBJ2-3, with TRBD1 identical over 8 bases. V shed 5 bases and J 5 bases; nucleotides not matched to a gene: 12. CDR3 size: 16 residues. As DNA, the CDR3 is TGTGCCAGCAGTCGATACCGGGACAGGAGGGAAGATACGCAGTATTTT. It translates to CASSRYRDRREDTQYF.

The chain joins TRBV19 to TRBJ1-2; 8 bases match TRBD1. V was clipped by 4 bases and J by 2 bases; unmatched bases: 6. Looked up from germline, CDR1 is LNHDA and CDR2 is SQIVND (reference sequence). The CDR3 contains 15 residues. This CDR3 is CASSSPRTGNYGYTF. The CDR3 DNA is TGTGCCAGTAGTAGCCCCCGGACAGGGAACTATGGCTACACCTTC. Full variable domain (rest looked up from reference TRBV19 and TRBJ1-2): DGGITQSPKYLFRKEGQNVTLSCEQNLNHDAMYWYRQDPGQGLRLIYYSQIVNDFQKGDIAEGYSVSREKKESFPLTVTSAQKNPTAFYLCASSSPRTGNYGYTFGSGTRLTVV.

This chain joins TRBV2 and TRBJ2-3; TRBD1 aligns across 7 bases. The CDR3 has 16 amino acids. V shed 6 bases, J shed 2 bases, and the junction held 11 bases outside the gene matches. The V gene's germline CDR1 is SNHLY and CDR2 FYNNEI. The CDR3 DNA is TGTGCCAGCAGCCCCGGGACAGCTCTATTCACAGATACGCAGTATTTT. Translating gives CASSPGTALFTDTQYF.

A word on this clonotype: Since a much larger clone is just one base distant, this may be a read error. The rearrangement links TRBV3-1 to TRBJ2-7; 7 positions match TRBD1. Germline lookup yields CDR1 LGHDT and CDR2 YNNKEL (reference sequence). The CDR3 loop spans 15 amino acids. The CDR3, as DNA: TGTGCCAGCACCCAAGCTAGGGGGCGATCCTACGAGCAGTACTTC. This sequence encodes CASTQARGRSYEQYF.

This clonotype was seen at least ten times. The chain uses TRBV18 and TRBJ1-2, with D possibly matching TRBD1 (6 bases). CDR1 is KGHSH and CDR2 is LQKENI in the germline V gene. Trimming stripped 1 base from V and 4 bases from J, with 10 bases between. The CDR3 runs 14 residues. In nucleotides, the CDR3 is TGTGCCAGCTCACCACGTGGACAGATCTATGGCTACACCTTC. It codes for CASSPRGQIYGYTF.

V and J are TRBV18 and TRBJ2-3; D remains unclear. Germline V gene sequence: CDR1 KGHSH, CDR2 LQKENI. V dropped 3 bases and J dropped 3 bases, with 7 bases sitting between them. The CDR3 covers 13 residues. For the CDR3, the DNA is TGTGCCAGCTCACCCGAAATGACAGATACGCAGTATTTT. Translating gives CASSPEMTDTQYF.

The CDR3 region has the DNA TGCGCCAGCAGCCAAGATTCCGGGGCCGGCGGAGATACGCAGTATTTT. It encodes CASSQDSGAGGDTQYF. The chain combines TRBV4-1 with TRBJ2-3; D tentatively fits TRBD1 or TRBD2 (5 bases each). The CDR3 has 16 amino acids. CDR1 and CDR2 (germline): MGHRA, YSYEKL. V dropped 0 bases and J dropped 5 bases, with 15 bases sitting between them.

In this sample, this clonotype turned up a few times. The chain joins TRBV20-1 to TRBJ2-1; D may match TRBD1 or TRBD2 (5 bases each). The V gene's germline CDR1 is DFQATT and CDR2 SNEGSKA (reference sequence). V was cut by 0 bases and J by 10 bases, with 22 bases left in between. The CDR3 consists of 16 residues. CDR3 nucleotide sequence: TGCAGTGCTAGAGAAGAGGGGACGACGACCTACATAGAGCAGTTCTTC. Translation: CSAREEGTTTYIEQFF.

This clonotype was detected ten times or more. This chain links TRBV7-8 with TRBJ2-5; D uncertain. Germline-derived CDR1 and CDR2 are SGHVS and FQNEAQ. CDR3 size: 13 residues. V was cut by 3 bases and J by 2 bases, with 7 bases left in between. CDR3 sequence (DNA): TGTGCCAGCAGCTTGCGTGAACAAGAGACCCAGTACTTC. This translates into CASSLREQETQYF.

This clonotype showed up many times. The V gene is TRBV6-1, the J gene TRBJ1-1; 11 bases agree with TRBD1. Germline CDR1 reads MNHNS; CDR2 reads SASEGT. Unmatched junction bases numbered 9, after V lost 8 bases and J lost 10 bases. CDR3 length: 13 amino acids. CDR3 nucleotide sequence: TGTGCCAGCCGGGGGACAGGGGGTTTCCGAGCTTTCTTT. This codes for CASRGTGGFRAFF.

The rearrangement joins TRBV2 to TRBJ2-5; D remains unclear. Germline CDR1 SNHLY, CDR2 FYNNEI. Deletions cut 3 bases from V and 5 bases from J, with 7 bases between. The CDR3 loop spans 12 amino acids. In DNA form, the CDR3 reads TGTGCCAGCAGTGATTCAGCGGAGACCCAGTACTTC. Its translation: CASSDSAETQYF.

This clonotype appeared a few times. The chain couples TRBV29-1 to TRBJ1-2; TRBD1 is a possible D gene (5 bases). V lost 4 bases and J lost 8, with 8 bases in between. The CDR3 contains 10 residues. Germline V gives CDR1 SQVTM, CDR2 ANQGSEA. This CDR3 reads CSVAGNGYTF. CDR3 coding DNA: TGCAGCGTTGCAGGGAACGGCTACACCTTC. The complete variable domain, with remaining parts taken from reference TRBV29-1 and TRBJ1-2, reads SAVISQKPSRDICQRGTSLTIQCQVDSQVTMMFWYRQQPGQSLTLIATANQGSEATYESGFVIDKFPISRPNLTFSTLTVSNMSPEDSSIYLCSVAGNGYTFGSGTRLTVV.

The chain combines TRBV7-9 with TRBJ2-2; a possible D gene is TRBD2 (5 bases). Germline V gives CDR1 SEHNR, CDR2 FQNEAQ (reference sequence). Trimming cost V 4 bases and J 2 bases, with 11 bases left between them. The CDR3 is 15 amino acids. The DNA of the CDR3 is TGTGCCAGCAGCTCCCTCTCGGGAAACACCGGGGAGCTGTTTTTT. Translated, it gives CASSSLSGNTGELFF.

This clonotype has just a few counts. The chain recombines TRBV7-2 with TRBJ2-3; possibly TRBD1 for D (7 bases). V shed 8 bases and J shed 9 bases, with 15 bases lying between them. The CDR3 runs 12 residues. Looked up from germline, CDR1 is SGHTA and CDR2 is FQGNSA. The CDR3 reads CASSEGARTQYF. In DNA, the CDR3 is TGTGCCAGCTCGGAGGGGGCGAGAACGCAGTATTTT.

The genes are TRBV6-5 and TRBJ1-2, with TRBD1 matching over 9 bases. CDR3 size: 15 residues. Germline V gene sequence: CDR1 MNHEY, CDR2 SVGAGI. J lost 6 bases, V lost 2 bases, and 7 bases had no gene match. CDR3 sequence (DNA): TGTGCCAGCAGTTACGCGGGACAGGGTACCGATGGCTACACCTTC. Protein product: CASSYAGQGTDGYTF.

The chain couples TRBV7-9 to TRBJ2-7; no firm D call. Deletions cut 5 bases from V and 6 bases from J, with 11 bases between. The CDR3 runs 12 residues. CDR1 and CDR2 (germline): SEHNR, FQNEAQ (reference sequence). The CDR3 region is CASSPDSGEQYF. In DNA form, the CDR3 reads TGTGCCAGCAGCCCAGACTCGGGCGAGCAGTACTTC.

The chain combines TRBV21-1 with TRBJ2-7. TRBV21-1 counts as a pseudogene. The CDR3 is 15 residues long. Written as DNA, the CDR3 is TGTGCCAGCAGCCGATATGGTGCGGTATCCTACGAGCAGTACTTC. It is translated as CASSRYGAVSYEQYF.

There are a few counts of this clonotype. The rearrangement joins TRBV15 to TRBJ2-7; tentative D call: TRBD2 (6 bases). V gave up 0 bases and J gave up 6 bases, with 9 bases separating them. Germline assignment: CDR1 LNHNV and CDR2 YYDKDF (reference sequence). There are 13 residues in the CDR3. CDR3 coding DNA: TGTGCCACCAGCAGAGATTGGAGGGCCGAGCAGTACTTC. It is translated as CATSRDWRAEQYF.

This chain connects TRBV4-2 to TRBJ1-4; the D gene is possibly TRBD1 (6 bases). The V end was cut by 3 bases, the J end by 8 bases, with 16 bases between. Germline V gives CDR1 LGHNA, CDR2 YNFKEQ. The CDR3 sequence is 15 residues long. CDR3 nucleotide sequence: TGTGCCAGCAGCCAGAACAGGGAAGTGAGCGAAAAACTGTTTTTT. It specifies CASSQNREVSEKLFF.

The table lists this clonotype with many counts. This rearrangement joins TRBV7-8 to TRBJ1-5; D remains ambiguous. CDR3 length: 13 residues. V was shortened by 1 base and J by 4 bases, with 5 bases between the two germline ends. The V gene's germline CDR1 is SGHVS and CDR2 FQNEAQ. In DNA form, the CDR3 reads TGTGCCAGCAGCTTAGGGGAGAATCAGCCCCAGCATTTT. Amino acid sequence: CASSLGENQPQHF.

This clonotype occurred many times. The chain couples TRBV29-1 to TRBJ2-3; no reliable D call. Trimming removed 0 bases at V and 4 bases at J, with 14 bases between. CDR3 length: 15 residues. Germline values: CDR1 SQVTM, CDR2 ANQGSEA. CDR3 in DNA: TGCAGCGTTGAAGATGCGCTAGTGGTCGCAGATACGCAGTATTTT. As protein: CSVEDALVVADTQYF.

This clonotype came up many times. This chain joins TRBV20-1 and TRBJ2-2; D tentatively fits TRBD1 or TRBD2 (5 bases each). This CDR3 spans 14 amino acids. From germline, CDR1 is DFQATT and CDR2 SNEGSKA (reference sequence). V was trimmed by 5 bases and J by 4 bases, leaving 14 bases between them. The CDR3 coding sequence is TGCAGTGCTCCCGACAGACGGGGCACCGGGGAGCTGTTTTTT. Its protein is CSAPDRRGTGELFF.

This clonotype was observed at least ten times. This chain links TRBV7-9 with TRBJ1-5; D perhaps matches TRBD1 (5 bases). The CDR3 loop spans 13 amino acids. Germline V gene sequence: CDR1 SEHNR, CDR2 FQNEAQ (reference sequence). Trimming removed 5 bases at V and 2 bases at J, with 7 bases between. DNA for the CDR3: TGTGCCAGCAGCATGGGGGGCAATCAGCCCCAGCATTTT. Protein: CASSMGGNQPQHF. The full variable domain, with the rest looked up from reference TRBV7-9 and TRBJ1-5, is DTGVSQNPRHKITKRGQNVTFRCDPISEHNRLYWYRQTLGQGPEFLTYFQNEAQLEKSRLLSDRFSAERPKGSFSTLEIQRTEQGDSAMYLCASSMGGNQPQHFGDGTRLSIL.

The V call is TRBV7-2, the J call TRBJ1-3, with D possibly matching TRBD1 (5 bases). The germline V and J ends were trimmed by 7 bases and 4 bases, with 11 bases remaining between them. From germline, CDR1 is SGHTA and CDR2 FQGNSA. The length of the CDR3 is 13 residues. The CDR3 nucleotides read TGTGCCAGCACCCATACAGGAGGAAACACCATATATTTT. This gives the protein CASTHTGGNTIYF. Drawing the rest from reference TRBV7-2 and TRBJ1-3, the complete variable domain is GAGVSQSPSNKVTEKGKDVELRCDPISGHTALYWYRQSLGQGLEFLIYFQGNSAPDKSGLPSDRFSAERTGGSVSTLTIQRTQQEDSAVYLCASTHTGGNTIYFGEGSWLTVV.

This clonotype was seen ten or more times. The chain joins TRBV11-2 to TRBJ1-1; D is undetermined. V lost 2 bases and J 4 bases, leaving 14 bases between the germline ends. The CDR3 is 15 amino acids. Per the germline V gene, CDR1 is SGHAT and CDR2 is FQNNGV. The CDR3 here is CASSLRAAGGTEAFF. The DNA of the CDR3 is TGTGCCAGCAGCTTAAGAGCCGCCGGCGGCACTGAAGCTTTCTTT.

This clonotype was counted at least ten times. The chain couples TRBV20-1 to TRBJ2-5; D possibly corresponds to TRBD2 (5 bases). V shed 1 base and J shed 1 base, with 7 bases lying between them. The CDR3 spans 13 residues. Germline V CDR1 and CDR2: DFQATT, SNEGSKA (reference sequence). The CDR3 region has the DNA TGCAGTGCTAGAGCCGGACTCCAAGAGACCCAGTACTTC. As protein: CSARAGLQETQYF.